The 18 T cell receptor beta chains in this list originate from one sample, sequenced in a study of T cells of healthy individuals (dated by TCRdb to 2017 to 2018). Library creation used 5' RACE. Sequencing instrument: Illumina MiSeq. TCRdb handled the public reads itself, with Q25 trimming in fastp and clone calling in MiXCR, and kept productive beta chains. When rows share a CDR3 protein, they turn into one entry using the most common DNA and genes. The sample table records 90,000 to 100,000 distinct CDR3 sequences; around 17% of these occur just once. The ten largest account for about 6% of the sample. The receptors here all came from a human donor in good health.

A note on this clonotype: A clone one base away is much larger, so this may be a read error. The V call is TRBV11-2, the J call TRBJ1-1; 8 nucleotides agree with TRBD1. CDR1 and CDR2 (germline): SGHAT, FQNNGV. Germline trimming cut 4 bases from V and 8 bases from J; bases unmatched to any gene: 15. This CDR3 is built from 16 residues. Here the CDR3 DNA reads TGTGCCAGCAGCTATGAGCCGGGGACAGGTTCAGCGGAAGCTTTCTTT. Translating it yields CASSYEPGTGSAEAFF. The complete variable domain, with remaining parts taken from reference TRBV11-2 and TRBJ1-1, reads EAGVAQSPRYKIIEKRQSVAFWCNPISGHATLYWYQQILGQGPKLLIQFQNNGVVDDSQLPKDRFSAERLKGVDSTLKIQPAKLEDSAVYLCASSYEPGTGSAEAFFGQGTRLTVV.

This clonotype was seen a handful of times. V usage is TRBV6-6 and J usage is TRBJ1-1; D not resolved. The CDR3 extends over 12 amino acids. Germline V lookup: CDR1 MNHNY, CDR2 SVGAGI (reference sequence). With 6 bases removed from V and 5 bases from J, the gap between germline ends came to 10 bases. CDR3: CASSPDRTEAFF. DNA of the CDR3: TGTGCCAGCAGCCCTGACCGAACTGAAGCTTTCTTT.

The chain couples TRBV28 to TRBJ2-1, with 10 bases lining up with TRBD1. CDR3 length: 15 residues. Germline V gene data show CDR1 as MDHEN and CDR2 as SYDVKM. The CDR3 DNA follows: TGTGCTCTAACGCGGGGACAGGGGTTAAACAATGAGCAGTTCTTC. This sequence encodes CALTRGQGLNNEQFF.

This clonotype was seen more than once but under ten times. This chain uses TRBV6-5 with TRBJ1-1, with 12 bases matching TRBD1. V was pared by 4 bases and J by 4 bases, with 13 bases of the junction left unmatched. Germline lookup yields CDR1 MNHEY and CDR2 SVGAGI. The CDR3 has 18 amino acids. The CDR3 reads CASSSVPGQGARVTEAFF. The CDR3 nucleotides read TGTGCCAGCAGTTCCGTCCCGGGACAGGGGGCGAGGGTCACTGAAGCTTTCTTT.

This clonotype came up many times. The gene calls are TRBV28 and TRBJ2-7, with D perhaps TRBD2 (5 bases). The CDR3 is 13 residues long. V was shortened by 8 bases and J by 1 base, with 12 bases between the two germline ends. Germline CDR1 reads MDHEN; CDR2 reads SYDVKM. The CDR3 DNA reads TGTGCCAGCGGCGCGGGCGTGTCCTACGAGCAGTACTTC. It codes for CASGAGVSYEQYF.

This clonotype was seen ten or more times. The rearrangement joins TRBV3-1 to TRBJ1-5; a possible D gene is TRBD1 (5 bases). CDR3 length: 13 residues. Trimming took off 2 bases at V and 7 bases at J, with 9 bases between the two ends. Per the germline V gene, CDR1 is LGHDT and CDR2 is YNNKEL (reference sequence). As DNA, the CDR3 is TGTGCCAGCAGCCAAATGAGGGACCAGCCCCAGCATTTT. Translating gives CASSQMRDQPQHF.

In this sample, this clonotype turned up once. The J gene is TRBJ1-2, the V gene TRBV18; D gene uncertain. V lost 6 bases and J 4 bases, leaving 12 bases between the germline ends. Germline V gene sequence: CDR1 KGHSH, CDR2 LQKENI. The CDR3 runs to 13 residues. The CDR3 loop is CASSTTATYGYTF. The CDR3 bases are TGTGCCAGCTCCACGACGGCTACCTATGGCTACACCTTC.

This clonotype came up many times. This sequence joins TRBV20-1 and TRBJ2-5, with unresolved D. The CDR3 runs to 11 residues. CDR1 is DFQATT and CDR2 is SNEGSKA in the germline V gene (reference sequence). Trimming removed 4 bases from V and 4 bases from J, with 7 bases in between. The CDR3 spells CSANPRETQYF. CDR3 in DNA: TGCAGTGCTAATCCCCGAGAGACCCAGTACTTC.

CDR3 sequence: CASSLVEGNEKLFF. Here the CDR3 DNA reads TGCGCCAGCAGCTTGGTGGAGGGGAATGAAAAACTGTTTTTT. The chain employs TRBV5-1 and TRBJ1-4, with D perhaps matching TRBD1 (5 bases). Trimming removed 0 bases at V and 5 bases at J, with 8 bases between. This CDR3 spans 14 amino acids. Germline V gene data show CDR1 as SGHRS and CDR2 as YFSETQ.

This clonotype was counted between two and nine times. The chain uses TRBV20-1 and TRBJ1-1, with D possibly TRBD1 on 6 matching bases. Trimming left V 7 bases short and J 0 bases short, with 9 bases between. The CDR3 consists of 12 residues. Germline V gene sequence: CDR1 DFQATT, CDR2 SNEGSKA (reference sequence). The CDR3 region is CSVDRLNTEAFF. The CDR3 DNA reads TGCAGTGTGGACAGACTGAACACTGAAGCTTTCTTT.

The J gene is TRBJ2-3, the V gene TRBV7-9; 7 bases match TRBD2. Germline CDR1 reads SEHNR; CDR2 reads FQNEAQ (reference sequence). Losses at the gene ends were 5 bases for V and 7 bases for J; bases not matched to a gene: 6. CDR3 length equals 13 residues. CDR3 residues: CASSTLTSHTQYF. The DNA for the CDR3 is TGTGCCAGCAGCACCCTGACTAGCCATACGCAGTATTTT.

This clonotype was recorded at least ten times. V is TRBV2 and J is TRBJ2-1; TRBD2 matches at 8 bases. CDR1 and CDR2 (germline): SNHLY, FYNNEI. This CDR3 is built from 15 residues. The DNA for the CDR3 is TGTGTCTCAGGGATCGCTAGCGGGTATTACAATGAGCAGTTCTTC. It translates to CVSGIASGYYNEQFF.

The table lists this clonotype with many counts. V gene TRBV20-1 combines with J gene TRBJ2-1; D may be TRBD1 (6 bases). The CDR3 runs 14 residues. Trimming cost V 4 bases and J 8 bases, with 18 bases left between them. Germline V gene sequence: CDR1 DFQATT, CDR2 SNEGSKA (reference sequence). The chain's CDR3 is CSAKSGHEIDEQFF. The CDR3 nucleotides read TGCAGTGCTAAATCGGGACACGAAATAGATGAGCAGTTCTTC.

This clonotype was seen many times. V gene TRBV20-1 combines with J gene TRBJ1-1; tentatively, D is TRBD1 (6 bases). From germline, CDR1 is DFQATT and CDR2 SNEGSKA (reference sequence). The CDR3 is 14 amino acids. The V end lost 2 bases, the J end lost 1 base, and 11 bases lay between the germline ends. The CDR3: CSARPGAENTEAFF. CDR3 bases: TGCAGTGCTAGACCAGGGGCGGAGAACACTGAAGCTTTCTTT.

As for this clonotype: The junction and the germline gene differ at one end; a read error may be behind it. The rearrangement links TRBV4-3 to TRBJ1-1; a weak D match, TRBD1 (5 bases). The germline CDR1 and CDR2 sequences are LGHNA and YSLEER. The length of the CDR3 is 16 residues. The CDR3 nucleotides read TGCGCCAACAGCCAAGTACTGGGGGTTTTGGGCACTGAAGCTTTCTTT. This codes for CANSQVLGVLGTEAFF.

This clonotype was seen at least ten times. This chain joins TRBV20-1 and TRBJ1-5, with D possibly being TRBD1 (5 bases). Trimming stripped 2 bases from V and 14 bases from J, with 13 bases between. The CDR3 is made up of 11 amino acids. The V gene's germline CDR1 is DFQATT and CDR2 SNEGSKA (reference sequence). The DNA for the CDR3 is TGCAGTGCTAGACAGGGCCTCTCAGAGCATTTT. It encodes CSARQGLSEHF.

This clonotype has only a few counts. The V gene is TRBV5-1, the J gene TRBJ2-3; weak D call: TRBD1 (6 bases). The V end lost 4 bases, the J end lost 2 bases, and 14 bases lay between the germline ends. This CDR3 spans 15 amino acids. Germline lookup yields CDR1 SGHRS and CDR2 YFSETQ. The CDR3 DNA follows: TGCGCCAGCAGCAGCGCGGACAGATACACAGATACGCAGTATTTT. Its translation is CASSSADRYTDTQYF.

This clonotype was detected only a few times. The rearrangement joins TRBV18 to TRBJ2-3; TRBD2 matches 8 bases. CDR1 and CDR2 from the germline V gene are KGHSH and LQKENI. The CDR3 spans 17 residues. The ends lost 2 bases at V and 3 bases at J; junction bases unmatched: 10. The CDR3 region has the DNA TGTGCCAGCTCACCATTAGCGGGGAGGGCCAGGACAGATACGCAGTATTTT. This codes for CASSPLAGRARTDTQYF.